This T cell receptor beta chain appears in the sequencing data of a study of blood T cell repertoires in COVID-19. The CDR3 loop spans 13 amino acids. Trimming removed 6 bases at V and 4 bases at J, with 12 bases between. Germline CDR1 is MNHEY and CDR2 is SVGAGI. Profiled with immunoSEQ multiplex PCR; TCRdb holds only in-frame clones, not every one. The data contain about 29,000 clones, approximately 90% of them seen just once; the ten biggest clones take up approximately 15%. This chain joins TRBV6-5 and TRBJ1-2, with D perhaps matching TRBD1 (5 bases). This clonotype was obtained from an elderly man with acute or convalescent COVID-19. The sequenced sample was peripheral blood. The CDR3 spells CASRVTGSYGYTF. DNA for the CDR3: TGTGCCAGCAGAGTTACAGGATCCTATGGCTACACCTTC.